These T cell receptor beta chains were read from a single sample in a study of blood T cell repertoires in COVID-19. The repertoire was sequenced with immunoSEQ multiplex PCR; TCRdb's copy has only in-frame clones and lacks some. The data hold more than 350,000 clones, with roughly nine tenths observed a single time. The sequencing input was PBMCs or T cells enriched from blood (not recorded which). Every receptor here comes from a man between 18 and 29 years old who had recovered from COVID-19. Each CDR3 is given with its conserved first and last residue. A D gene is named only where the DNA matches it firmly. A row's size may be missing; if present it is once, few, many or a size class.

d_gene: TRBD2; v_gene: TRBV4-2; j_gene: TRBJ2-3; abundance: .; CDR3aa: CASSPAGREIGDTQYF; CDR3nt: TGTGCCAGCAGCCCCGCCGGGCGGGAGATCGGAGATACGCAGTATTTT
d_gene: .; v_gene: TRBV3-1/TRBV3-2; j_gene: TRBJ2-7; abundance: once; CDR3aa: CASSLDTPYEQYF; CDR3nt: TGTGCCAGCAGCCTGGACACCCCCTACGAGCAGTACTTC
d_gene: TRBD1; v_gene: TRBV19; j_gene: TRBJ2-6; abundance: .; CDR3aa: CASRQGASGANVLTF; CDR3nt: TGTGCCAGCAGACAGGGGGCAAGTGGGGCCAACGTCCTGACTTTC
d_gene: TRBD2; v_gene: TRBV18; j_gene: TRBJ2-1; abundance: .; CDR3aa: CASSPGLEMDYNEQFF; CDR3nt: TGTGCCAGCTCACCCGGACTAGAGATGGACTACAATGAGCAGTTCTTC
d_gene: .; v_gene: TRBV4-1; j_gene: TRBJ2-1; abundance: .; CDR3aa: CASSQDPGRIPYNEQFF; CDR3nt: TGCGCCAGCAGCCAAGATCCTGGTAGAATACCCTACAATGAGCAGTTCTTC
d_gene: .; v_gene: TRBV4-3; j_gene: TRBJ2-2; abundance: .; CDR3aa: CASSQGATGELFF; CDR3nt: TGCGCCAGCAGCCAAGGGGCCACCGGGGAGCTGTTTTTT
d_gene: TRBD2; v_gene: TRBV18; j_gene: TRBJ2-7; abundance: .; CDR3aa: CASSPSPPTSGRFNEQYF; CDR3nt: TGTGCCAGCTCACCGTCCCCGCCGACTAGCGGGAGATTTAACGAGCAGTACTTC
d_gene: .; v_gene: TRBV3-1/TRBV3-2; j_gene: TRBJ2-2; abundance: .; CDR3aa: CASSQIQSTGELFF; CDR3nt: TGTGCCAGCAGTCAAATACAGAGCACCGGGGAGCTGTTTTTT
d_gene: TRBD2; v_gene: TRBV14; j_gene: TRBJ2-7; abundance: .; CDR3aa: CASSPPSGSFEQYF; CDR3nt: TGTGCCAGCAGCCCGCCTAGCGGGAGTTTCGAGCAGTACTTC
d_gene: TRBD1; v_gene: TRBV20-1; j_gene: TRBJ2-3; abundance: .; CDR3aa: CSASAGTGDTDTQYF; CDR3nt: TGCAGTGCTAGTGCCGGGACAGGAGACACAGATACGCAGTATTTT
d_gene: .; v_gene: TRBV6-2/TRBV6-3; j_gene: TRBJ2-4; abundance: once; CDR3aa: CASSPWTMGGIQYF; CDR3nt: TGTGCCAGCAGTCCCTGGACGATGGGGGGCATTCAGTACTTC
d_gene: TRBD2; v_gene: TRBV2; j_gene: TRBJ2-5; abundance: .; CDR3aa: CASSVQGGGAGETQYF; CDR3nt: TGTGCCAGCAGTGTGCAAGGCGGGGGGGCCGGAGAGACCCAGTACTTC
d_gene: TRBD1; v_gene: TRBV12-3/TRBV12-4; j_gene: TRBJ1-2; abundance: once; CDR3aa: CASSPGQGGGYTF; CDR3nt: TGTGCCAGCAGCCCGGGACAGGGTGGCGGCTACACCTTC
d_gene: .; v_gene: TRBV6-2/TRBV6-3; j_gene: TRBJ1-6; abundance: once; CDR3aa: CASSYTPAYGSPLHF; CDR3nt: TGTGCCAGCAGTTATACGCCCGCATACGGTTCACCCCTCCACTTT
d_gene: TRBD2; v_gene: TRBV4-1; j_gene: TRBJ2-7; abundance: .; CDR3aa: CASSQARGGPEEQYF; CDR3nt: TGCGCCAGCAGCCAAGCCCGGGGGGGCCCAGAGGAGCAGTACTTC
d_gene: .; v_gene: TRBV19; j_gene: TRBJ2-1; abundance: few; CDR3aa: CARTAMGLPRGQFF; CDR3nt: TGTGCCAGGACCGCCATGGGACTCCCTCGGGGTCAGTTCTTC
d_gene: .; v_gene: TRBV27; j_gene: TRBJ2-2; abundance: .; CDR3aa: CASSSPFEGARDTGELFF; CDR3nt: TGTGCCAGCAGCTCCCCGTTTGAAGGGGCGCGAGACACCGGGGAGCTGTTTTTT
d_gene: TRBD1; v_gene: TRBV7-2; j_gene: TRBJ1-2; abundance: .; CDR3aa: CASSLVGGGTGPPGYTF; CDR3nt: TGTGCCAGCAGCTTAGTAGGGGGGGGGACAGGTCCCCCGGGCTACACCTTC
d_gene: TRBD1; v_gene: TRBV28; j_gene: TRBJ1-6; abundance: .; CDR3aa: CASSFAGTGEWSPLHF; CDR3nt: TGTGCCAGCAGTTTCGCTGGGACAGGGGAATGGTCACCCCTCCACTTT
d_gene: .; v_gene: TRBV7-9; j_gene: TRBJ2-5; abundance: .; CDR3aa: CASSFTDRWGETQYF; CDR3nt: TGTGCCAGCAGCTTTACCGACAGGTGGGGGGAGACCCAGTACTTC
d_gene: .; v_gene: TRBV10-1; j_gene: TRBJ2-7; abundance: .; CDR3aa: CASSEAVRLYEQYF; CDR3nt: TGCGCCAGCAGTGAGGCGGTGAGACTCTACGAGCAGTACTTC
d_gene: .; v_gene: TRBV28; j_gene: TRBJ1-1; abundance: .; CDR3aa: CASSGSGILGGAFF; CDR3nt: TGTGCCAGCAGTGGATCAGGGATCCTTGGAGGGGCTTTCTTT